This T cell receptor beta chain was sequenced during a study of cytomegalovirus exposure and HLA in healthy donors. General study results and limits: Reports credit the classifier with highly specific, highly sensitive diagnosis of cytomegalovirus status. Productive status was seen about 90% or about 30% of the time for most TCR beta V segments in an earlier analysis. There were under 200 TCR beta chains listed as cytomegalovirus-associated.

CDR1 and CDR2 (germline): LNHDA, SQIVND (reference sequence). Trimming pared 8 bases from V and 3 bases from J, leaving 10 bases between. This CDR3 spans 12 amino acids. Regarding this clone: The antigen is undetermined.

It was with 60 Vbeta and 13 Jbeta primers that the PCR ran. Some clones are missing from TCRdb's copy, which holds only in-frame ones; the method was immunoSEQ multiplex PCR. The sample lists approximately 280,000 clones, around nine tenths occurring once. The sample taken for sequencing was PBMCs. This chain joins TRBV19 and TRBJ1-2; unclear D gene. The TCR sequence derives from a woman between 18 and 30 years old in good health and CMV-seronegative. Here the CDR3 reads CASERRDYGYTF. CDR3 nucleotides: TGTGCCAGTGAACGGAGGGACTATGGCTACACCTTC.